Shown below are 17 T cell receptor beta chains from a single sample sequenced in a study of blood T cell repertoires in COVID-19. Data came from immunoSEQ multiplex PCR; TCRdb stores just in-frame clones and leaves some out. This table holds approximately 260,000 clones, 84% found once. The sequenced material came from PBMCs or T cells enriched from blood (not recorded which). These receptors were collected from a man aged 50 to 60 who had recovered from COVID-19.

The gene calls are TRBV12-3 or TRBV12-4 and TRBJ2-7, with 7 bases aligning to TRBD2. The V and J ends lost 7 bases and 3 bases, in that order; junction bases with no gene match: 3. The CDR3 contains 12 residues. The CDR3 region is CASNPGGYEQYF. The CDR3 DNA is TGTGCCAGCAACCCGGGGGGCTACGAGCAGTACTTC.

This clone was seen a single time. This chain joins TRBV27 and TRBJ2-2; 12 positions match TRBD1. Germline CDR1 is MNHEY and CDR2 is SMNVEV (reference sequence). The CDR3 loop spans 15 amino acids. Trimming removed 6 bases from V and 7 bases from J; junction bases left unmatched: 6. The DNA for the CDR3 is TGTGCCAGCAGAGGGACAGGGGGCAAGATCGGGGAGCTGTTTTTT. Its translation: CASRGTGGKIGELFF.

The chain carries TRBV2 and TRBJ2-1, with 13 bases fitting TRBD2. The ends lost 6 bases at V and 7 bases at J; junction bases unmatched: 3. The CDR3 totals 14 residues. CDR1 and CDR2 (germline): SNHLY, FYNNEI. CDR3 sequence: CASRLAGGPNEQFF. CDR3 nucleotides: TGTGCCAGCAGACTAGCGGGGGGGCCGAATGAGCAGTTCTTC. The full variable domain, completed using reference TRBV2 and TRBJ2-1, is EPEVTQTPSHQVTQMGQEVILRCVPISNHLYFYWYRQILGQKVEFLVSFYNNEISEKSEIFDDQFSVERPDGSNFTLKIRSTKLEDSAMYFCASRLAGGPNEQFFGPGTRLTVL.

The CDR3: CSVGASVGYNEQFF. The CDR3 DNA reads TGCAGCGTTGGGGCTAGCGTGGGGTACAATGAGCAGTTCTTC. V is TRBV29-1 and J is TRBJ2-1; TRBD2 is a possible D gene (6 bases). Germline CDR1 and CDR2: SQVTM and ANQGSEA. V shed 4 bases and J shed 4 bases, with 14 bases lying between them. The CDR3 covers 14 residues.

This clone showed up just a few times. V is TRBV10-2 and J is TRBJ1-1, with D tentatively TRBD1 (6 bases). This CDR3 has 12 residues. Trimming stripped 6 bases from V and 5 bases from J, with 10 bases between. The germline V gene encodes CDR1 WSHSY and CDR2 SAAADI. CDR3 DNA sequence: TGCGCCAGCAGCAGGGGTGAAACTGAAGCTTTCTTT. Translating it yields CASSRGETEAFF.

The chain combines TRBV5-1 with TRBJ2-3, with TRBD1 matching 7 bases. The J segment lost 2 bases and the V segment lost 3 bases, leaving 3 bases of the junction unmatched. CDR1 and CDR2 (germline): SGHRS, YFSETQ. There are 14 residues in the CDR3. The DNA for the CDR3 is TGCGCCAGCAGCTCCGGGACAGCCACAGATACGCAGTATTTT. It translates to CASSSGTATDTQYF.

Here the CDR3 reads CASSDRDRGYEQYF. CDR3 coding DNA: TGTGCCAGCAGCGACCGGGACAGGGGCTACGAGCAGTACTTC. The V and J genes are TRBV9 and TRBJ2-7, with 10 nucleotides matching TRBD1. The trim removed 3 bases at V and 3 bases at J, leaving 3 bases unmatched. This CDR3 has 14 amino acids. The germline CDR1 and CDR2 sequences are SGDLS and YYNGEE.

This rearrangement joins TRBV30 to TRBJ2-7; TRBD2 aligns across 8 bases. The V and J ends lost 2 bases and 6 bases, in that order; junction bases with no gene match: 15. The CDR3 totals 16 residues. The germline V gene encodes CDR1 GTSNPN and CDR2 SVGIG (reference sequence). This CDR3 is CAWSWGPGGPKGEQYF. The CDR3 DNA sequence: TGTGCCTGGAGTTGGGGGCCGGGGGGGCCTAAGGGCGAGCAGTACTTC.

The genes are TRBV10-3 and TRBJ2-1; the D gene is possibly TRBD2 (6 bases). V lost 11 bases, J lost 10 bases, and 27 bases lay in between. The CDR3 loop spans 15 amino acids. Germline V gives CDR1 ENHRY, CDR2 SYGVKD. The CDR3 nucleotides read TGTGCCCCCCCTGGGGCTAGCGCCTCACTGGGGGAGCAGTTCTTC. It yields the protein CAPPGASASLGEQFF.

The gene calls are TRBV28 and TRBJ2-1, with 7 positions matching TRBD2. With V trimmed by 4 bases and J by 2 bases, 11 bases remained unmatched. Germline V lookup: CDR1 MDHEN, CDR2 SYDVKM. This CDR3 is 17 amino acids long. The CDR3 DNA is TGTGCCAGCAGTTATGGGCCTGGGGCGGGGGCCTACAATGAGCAGTTCTTC. As protein: CASSYGPGAGAYNEQFF.

This sequence joins TRBV12-5 and TRBJ1-2, with D uncertain. The CDR3 spans 13 residues. The V end lost 5 bases, the J end lost 7 bases, and 14 bases lay between the germline ends. CDR1 is LGHNT, CDR2 FRNRAP, per germline. CDR3 residues: CASGPRLVGGYTF. CDR3 nucleotide sequence: TGTGCTAGTGGTCCTAGGTTAGTGGGTGGCTACACCTTC.

The chain has TRBV19 and TRBJ1-6; TRBD1 matches 9 bases. The CDR3 contains 17 residues. Germline CDR1 LNHDA, CDR2 SQIVND (reference sequence). J was trimmed by 6 bases and V by 5 bases; bases with no gene match: 11. CDR3 bases: TGTGCCAGTAGTCCTAAGGGGGCACAGGGGGCTAATTCACCCCTCCACTTT. The encoded protein is CASSPKGAQGANSPLHF.

The chain uses TRBV19 and TRBJ2-5, with TRBD1 identical over 10 bases. V lost 1 base to trimming and J lost 0 bases; unmatched junction nucleotides: 2. This CDR3 spans 16 amino acids. Looked up from germline, CDR1 is LNHDA and CDR2 is SQIVND (reference sequence). The CDR3 reads CASSIGTGGYQETQYF. In nucleotides, the CDR3 is TGTGCCAGTAGTATAGGGACAGGGGGGTACCAAGAGACCCAGTACTTC.

In its sample, this clone was seen a few times. The V call is TRBV21-1, the J call TRBJ1-6; TRBD1, the table's D call, was not compared with the DNA. TRBV21-1 is flagged as a pseudogene. This CDR3 comprises 14 residues. As DNA, the CDR3 is TGTGCCAGCAGCCGACACCAGCTAAGATCACCCCTCCACTTT. It yields the protein CASSRHQLRSPLHF.

This rearrangement joins TRBV12-3 or TRBV12-4 to TRBJ1-4; D is undetermined. V was pared by 3 bases and J by 3 bases, with 5 bases between. This CDR3 is 13 amino acids long. CDR3 residues: CASSFFANEKLFF. CDR3 sequence (DNA): TGTGCCAGCAGTTTCTTTGCTAATGAAAAACTGTTTTTT.

This clone was recorded a few times. DNA for the CDR3: TGTGCCAGCAGCCAAAGGTCACAGGGGGCCGTTGACACCATATATTTT. Amino acid sequence: CASSQRSQGAVDTIYF. This sequence joins TRBV7-8 and TRBJ1-3, with 9 bases matching TRBD1. This CDR3 is built from 16 residues. From germline, CDR1 is SGHVS and CDR2 FQNEAQ. The ends lost 5 bases at V and 8 bases at J; junction bases unmatched: 13.

This rearrangement joins TRBV5-1 to TRBJ2-7, with TRBD1 identical over 11 bases. Germline assignment: CDR1 SGHRS and CDR2 YFSETQ. The CDR3 covers 15 residues. The J segment lost 8 bases and the V segment lost 4 bases, leaving 11 bases of the junction unmatched. CDR3 amino acids: CASSPEAGTGGKQYF. Written as DNA, the CDR3 is TGCGCCAGCAGCCCCGAAGCCGGGACAGGGGGAAAGCAGTACTTC.